This T cell receptor beta chain was obtained from a study of CXCR4 blockade with PD-1 therapy in pancreatic cancer. Overall study findings and caveats: Only TCRbeta chains were sequenced here.

Data came from immunoSEQ multiplex PCR; TCRdb stores just in-frame clones and leaves some out. The table lists 3,500 or so clones, about 50% of them singletons, with over 15% in the top ten. As regards this clone: The antigen is undetermined.

This CDR3 region has 13 residues. Germline CDR1 and CDR2: LNHDA and SQIVND (reference sequence). The V and J ends lost 5 bases and 1 base respectively, with 6 bases between them. V and J are TRBV19 and TRBJ1-5; D not certain. Sequencing input: tumor tissue. The clonotype comes from a human donor with pancreatic ductal adenocarcinoma. The CDR3 DNA follows: TGTGCCAGTAGTTACAGCAGCAATCAGCCCCAGCATTTT. Its translation is CASSYSSNQPQHF.